This paragraph covers one T cell receptor beta chain sequence. Its antigen is not identified. Sequenced by immunoSEQ multiplex PCR; TCRdb stores in-frame clones only, minus some. The sample includes approximately 85,000 clones, 80% to 90% of them seen just once. With 5 bases removed from V and 1 base from J, the gap between germline ends came to 13 bases. This CDR3 comprises 15 residues. Per the germline V gene, CDR1 is MDHEN and CDR2 is SYDVKM. The sample originates from a study of T cell responses to AZD1222 COVID-19 vaccine. Study details: Analysis merged second doses at about 4 or about 12 weeks. Study-wide points: Just a handful of AZD1222 recipients tested seropositive at baseline.

The chain joins TRBV28 to TRBJ2-3, with D maybe TRBD1 (5 bases). This clonotype originated in an adult in good health. The material sequenced was peripheral blood, taken on day 0 of AZD1222 vaccination. The CDR3 region is CASSLQLGGTDTQYF. As DNA, the CDR3 is TGTGCCAGCAGTCTCCAGCTAGGGGGCACAGATACGCAGTATTTT.